This TCR beta chain was recorded in a study of T cell clonotyping in hematopoietic cell transplantation. A note on this clone: Its antigen is undetermined.

Study-wide findings and caveats: Cells were unsorted, so CD4 and CD8 contributions were not separated.

Sequencing was performed with immunoSEQ multiplex PCR; in TCRdb, only in-frame clones are kept and a portion is missing. The sample holds under 9,500 clones, 60% to 80% seen once. The receptor was isolated from a female patient aged 50-59 years who had an allogeneic stem cell transplant from a related donor, so the T cells may come from the graft donor. Some clones in this sample may be carry-over from other donors' samples. The sample in question was peripheral blood mononuclear cells, obtained 180 days after allogeneic stem cell transplant.

Here the CDR3 DNA reads TGCGCCAGCAGCCAAGGAGAGAACACTGAAGCTTTCTTT. Translation gives CASSQGENTEAFF. This chain links TRBV4-3 with TRBJ1-1, with D uncertain. The CDR3 sequence is 13 residues long. Between the trimmed V and J ends, which lost 1 base and 1 base, there was a span of 4 bases. Germline values: CDR1 LGHNA, CDR2 YSLEER.